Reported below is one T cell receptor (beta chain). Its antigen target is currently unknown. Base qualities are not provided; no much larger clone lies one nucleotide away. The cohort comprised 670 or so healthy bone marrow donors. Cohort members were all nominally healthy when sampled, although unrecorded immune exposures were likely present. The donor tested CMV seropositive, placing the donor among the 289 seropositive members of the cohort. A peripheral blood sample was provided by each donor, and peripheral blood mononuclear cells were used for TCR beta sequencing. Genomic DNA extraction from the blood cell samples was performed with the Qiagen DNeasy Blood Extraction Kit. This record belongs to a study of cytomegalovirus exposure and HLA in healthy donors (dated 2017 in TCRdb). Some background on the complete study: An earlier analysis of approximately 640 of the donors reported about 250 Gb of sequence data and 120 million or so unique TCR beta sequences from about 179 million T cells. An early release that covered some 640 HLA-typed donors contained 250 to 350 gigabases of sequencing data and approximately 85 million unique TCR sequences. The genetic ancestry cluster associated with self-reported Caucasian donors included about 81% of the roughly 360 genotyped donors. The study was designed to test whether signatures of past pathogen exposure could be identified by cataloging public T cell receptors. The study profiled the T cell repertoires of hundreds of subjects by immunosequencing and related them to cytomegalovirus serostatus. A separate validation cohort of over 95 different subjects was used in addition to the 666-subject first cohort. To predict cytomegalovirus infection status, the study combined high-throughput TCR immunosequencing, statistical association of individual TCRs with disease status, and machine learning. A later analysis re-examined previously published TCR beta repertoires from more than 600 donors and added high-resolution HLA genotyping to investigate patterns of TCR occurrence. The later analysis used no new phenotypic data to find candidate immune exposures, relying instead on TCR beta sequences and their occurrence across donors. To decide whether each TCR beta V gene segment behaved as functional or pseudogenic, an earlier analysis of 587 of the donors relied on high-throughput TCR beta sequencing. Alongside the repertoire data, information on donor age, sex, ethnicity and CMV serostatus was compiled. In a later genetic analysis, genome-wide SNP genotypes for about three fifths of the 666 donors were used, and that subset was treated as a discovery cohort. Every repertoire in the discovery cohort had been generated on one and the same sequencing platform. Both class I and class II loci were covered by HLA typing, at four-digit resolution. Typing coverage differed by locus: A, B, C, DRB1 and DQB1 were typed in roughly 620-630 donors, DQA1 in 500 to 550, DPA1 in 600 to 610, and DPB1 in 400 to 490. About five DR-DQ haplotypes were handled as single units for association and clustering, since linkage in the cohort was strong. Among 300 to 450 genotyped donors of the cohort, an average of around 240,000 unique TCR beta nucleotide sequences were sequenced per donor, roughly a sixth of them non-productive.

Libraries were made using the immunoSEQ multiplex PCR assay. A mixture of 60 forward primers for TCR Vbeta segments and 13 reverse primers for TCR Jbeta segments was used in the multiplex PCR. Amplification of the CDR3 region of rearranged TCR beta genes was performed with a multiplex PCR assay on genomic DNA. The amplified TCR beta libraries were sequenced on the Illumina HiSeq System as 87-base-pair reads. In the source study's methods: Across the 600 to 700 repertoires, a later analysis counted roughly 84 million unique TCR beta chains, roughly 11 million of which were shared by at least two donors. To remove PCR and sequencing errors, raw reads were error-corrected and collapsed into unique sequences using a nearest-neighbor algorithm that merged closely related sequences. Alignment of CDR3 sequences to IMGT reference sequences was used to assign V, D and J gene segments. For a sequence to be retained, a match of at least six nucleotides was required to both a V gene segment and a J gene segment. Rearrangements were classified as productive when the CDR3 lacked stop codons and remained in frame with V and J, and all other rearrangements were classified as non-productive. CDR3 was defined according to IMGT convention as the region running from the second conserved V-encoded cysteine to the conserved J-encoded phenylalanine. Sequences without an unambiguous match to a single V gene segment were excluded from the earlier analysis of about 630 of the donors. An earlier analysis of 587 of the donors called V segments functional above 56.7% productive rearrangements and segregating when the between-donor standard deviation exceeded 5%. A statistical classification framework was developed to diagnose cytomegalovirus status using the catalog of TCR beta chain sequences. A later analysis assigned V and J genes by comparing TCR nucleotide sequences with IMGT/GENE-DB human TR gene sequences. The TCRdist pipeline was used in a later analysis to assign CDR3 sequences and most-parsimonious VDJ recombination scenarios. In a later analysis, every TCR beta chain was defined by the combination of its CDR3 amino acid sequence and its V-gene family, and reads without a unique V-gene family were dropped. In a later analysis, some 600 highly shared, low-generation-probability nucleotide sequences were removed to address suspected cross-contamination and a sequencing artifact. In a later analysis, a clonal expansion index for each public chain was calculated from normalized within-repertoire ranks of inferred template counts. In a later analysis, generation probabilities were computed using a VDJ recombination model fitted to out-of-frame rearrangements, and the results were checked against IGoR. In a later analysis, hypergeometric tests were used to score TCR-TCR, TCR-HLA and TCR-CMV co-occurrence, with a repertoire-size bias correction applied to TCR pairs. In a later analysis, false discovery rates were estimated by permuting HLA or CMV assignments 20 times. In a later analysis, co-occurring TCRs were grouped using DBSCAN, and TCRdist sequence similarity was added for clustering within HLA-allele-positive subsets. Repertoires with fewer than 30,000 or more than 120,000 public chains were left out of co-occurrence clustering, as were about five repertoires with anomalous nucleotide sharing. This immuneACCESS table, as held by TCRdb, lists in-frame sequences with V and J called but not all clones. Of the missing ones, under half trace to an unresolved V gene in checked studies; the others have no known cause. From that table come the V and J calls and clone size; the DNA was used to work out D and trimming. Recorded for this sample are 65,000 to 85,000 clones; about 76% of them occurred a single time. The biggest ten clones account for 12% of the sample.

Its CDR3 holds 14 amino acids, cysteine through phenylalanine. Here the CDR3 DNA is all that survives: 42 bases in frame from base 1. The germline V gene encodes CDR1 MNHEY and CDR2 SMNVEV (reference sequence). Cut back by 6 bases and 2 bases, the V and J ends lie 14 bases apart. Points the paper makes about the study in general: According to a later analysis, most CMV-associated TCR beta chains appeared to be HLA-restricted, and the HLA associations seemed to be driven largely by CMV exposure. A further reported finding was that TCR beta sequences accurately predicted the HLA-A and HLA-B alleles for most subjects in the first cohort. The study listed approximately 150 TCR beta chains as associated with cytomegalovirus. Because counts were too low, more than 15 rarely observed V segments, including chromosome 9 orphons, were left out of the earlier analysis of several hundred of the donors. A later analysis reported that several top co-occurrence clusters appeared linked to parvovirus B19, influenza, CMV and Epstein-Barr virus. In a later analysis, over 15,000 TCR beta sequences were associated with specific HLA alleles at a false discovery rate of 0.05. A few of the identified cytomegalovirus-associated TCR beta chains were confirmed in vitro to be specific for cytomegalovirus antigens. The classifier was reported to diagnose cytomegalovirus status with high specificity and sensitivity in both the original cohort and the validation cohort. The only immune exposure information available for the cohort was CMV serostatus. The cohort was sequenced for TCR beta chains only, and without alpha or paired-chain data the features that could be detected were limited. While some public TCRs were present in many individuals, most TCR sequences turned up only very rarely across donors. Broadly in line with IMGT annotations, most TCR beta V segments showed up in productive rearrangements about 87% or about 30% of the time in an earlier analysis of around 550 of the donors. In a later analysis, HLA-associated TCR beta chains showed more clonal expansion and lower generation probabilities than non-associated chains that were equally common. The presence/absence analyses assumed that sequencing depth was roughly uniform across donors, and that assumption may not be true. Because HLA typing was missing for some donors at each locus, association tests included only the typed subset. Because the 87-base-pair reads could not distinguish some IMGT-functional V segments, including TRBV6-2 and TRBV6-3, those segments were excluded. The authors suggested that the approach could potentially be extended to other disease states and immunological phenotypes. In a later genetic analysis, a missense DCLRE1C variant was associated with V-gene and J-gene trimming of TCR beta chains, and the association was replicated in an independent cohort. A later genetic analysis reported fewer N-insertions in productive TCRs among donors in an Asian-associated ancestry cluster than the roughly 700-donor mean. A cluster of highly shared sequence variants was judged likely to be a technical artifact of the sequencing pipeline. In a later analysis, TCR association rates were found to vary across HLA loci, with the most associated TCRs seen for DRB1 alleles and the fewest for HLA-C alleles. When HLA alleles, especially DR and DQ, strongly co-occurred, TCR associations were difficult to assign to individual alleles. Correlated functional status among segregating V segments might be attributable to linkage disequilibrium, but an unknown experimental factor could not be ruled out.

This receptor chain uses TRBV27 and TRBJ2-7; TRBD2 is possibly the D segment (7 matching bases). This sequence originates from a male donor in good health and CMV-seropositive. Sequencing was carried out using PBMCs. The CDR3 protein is CASRGGRGPYEQYF. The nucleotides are TGTGCCAGCAGAGGCGGGCGGGGGCCCTACGAGCAGTACTTC.